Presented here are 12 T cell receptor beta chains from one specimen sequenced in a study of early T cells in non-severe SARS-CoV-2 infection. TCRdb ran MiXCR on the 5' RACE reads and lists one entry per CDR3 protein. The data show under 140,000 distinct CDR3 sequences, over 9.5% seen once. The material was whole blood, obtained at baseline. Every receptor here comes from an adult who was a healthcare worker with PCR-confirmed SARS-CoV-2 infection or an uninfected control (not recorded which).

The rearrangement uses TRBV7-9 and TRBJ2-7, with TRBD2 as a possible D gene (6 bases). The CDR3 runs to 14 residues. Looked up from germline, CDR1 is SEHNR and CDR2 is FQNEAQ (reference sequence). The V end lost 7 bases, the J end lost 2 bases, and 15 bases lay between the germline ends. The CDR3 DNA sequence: TGTGCCAGCACCAGGGACTGGGGAGCCTACGAGCAGTACTTC. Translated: CASTRDWGAYEQYF.

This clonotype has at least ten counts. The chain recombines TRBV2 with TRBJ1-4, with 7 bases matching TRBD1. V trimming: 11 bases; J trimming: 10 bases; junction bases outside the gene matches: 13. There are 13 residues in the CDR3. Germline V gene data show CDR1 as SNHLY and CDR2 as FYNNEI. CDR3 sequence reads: CAGAVGGIGKLFF. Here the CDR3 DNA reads TGTGCCGGAGCTGTAGGGGGCATAGGAAAACTGTTTTTT.

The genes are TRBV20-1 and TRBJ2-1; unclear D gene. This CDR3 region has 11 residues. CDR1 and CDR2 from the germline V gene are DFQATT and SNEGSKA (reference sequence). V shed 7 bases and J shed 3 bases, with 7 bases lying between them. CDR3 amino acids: CSVGYYNEQFF. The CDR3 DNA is TGCAGTGTCGGCTACTACAATGAGCAGTTCTTC.

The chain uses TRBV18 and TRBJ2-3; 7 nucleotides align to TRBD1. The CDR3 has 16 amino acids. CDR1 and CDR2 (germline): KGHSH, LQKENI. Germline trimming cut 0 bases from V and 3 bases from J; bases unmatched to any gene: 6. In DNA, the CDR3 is TGTGCCAGCTCACCACCCACAGGGGTCTTGACAGATACGCAGTATTTT. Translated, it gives CASSPPTGVLTDTQYF.

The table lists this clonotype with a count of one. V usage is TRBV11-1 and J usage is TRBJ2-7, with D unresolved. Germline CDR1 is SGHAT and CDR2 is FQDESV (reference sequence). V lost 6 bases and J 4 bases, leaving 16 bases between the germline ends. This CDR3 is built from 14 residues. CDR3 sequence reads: CASSRTSYVYEQYF. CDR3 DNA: TGTGCCAGCAGTCGGACCTCGTACGTTTACGAGCAGTACTTC.

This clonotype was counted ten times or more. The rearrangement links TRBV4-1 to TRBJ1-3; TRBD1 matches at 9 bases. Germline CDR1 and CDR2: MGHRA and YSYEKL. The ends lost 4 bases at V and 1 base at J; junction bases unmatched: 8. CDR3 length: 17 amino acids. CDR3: CASSLSDGTGSGNTIYF. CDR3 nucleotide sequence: TGCGCCAGCAGCCTCTCCGACGGGACAGGGTCTGGAAACACCATATATTTT.

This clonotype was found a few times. The CDR3 here is CSARKGGTEAFF. The CDR3 DNA follows: TGCAGTGCTAGGAAGGGGGGAACTGAAGCTTTCTTT. The rearrangement joins TRBV20-1 to TRBJ1-1; the D gene is possibly TRBD1 (6 bases). The CDR3 extends over 12 amino acids. Germline V gene sequence: CDR1 DFQATT, CDR2 SNEGSKA (reference sequence). V shed 3 bases and J shed 5 bases, with 10 bases lying between them.

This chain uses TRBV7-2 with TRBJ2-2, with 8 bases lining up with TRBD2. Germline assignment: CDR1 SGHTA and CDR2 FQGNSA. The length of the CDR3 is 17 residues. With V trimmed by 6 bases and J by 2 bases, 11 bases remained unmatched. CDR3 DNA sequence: TGTGCCAGCAGTAAACCGATCGGGAGGGCCAACACCGGGGAGCTGTTTTTT. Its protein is CASSKPIGRANTGELFF.

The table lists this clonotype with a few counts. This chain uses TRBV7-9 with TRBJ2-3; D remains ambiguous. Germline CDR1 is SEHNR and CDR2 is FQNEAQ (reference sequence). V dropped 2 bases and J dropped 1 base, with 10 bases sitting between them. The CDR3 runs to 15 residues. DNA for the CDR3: TGTGCCAGCAGCTTATTTGGGGTCCGCACAGATACGCAGTATTTT. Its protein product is CASSLFGVRTDTQYF. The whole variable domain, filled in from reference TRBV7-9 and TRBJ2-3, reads DTGVSQNPRHKITKRGQNVTFRCDPISEHNRLYWYRQTLGQGPEFLTYFQNEAQLEKSRLLSDRFSAERPKGSFSTLEIQRTEQGDSAMYLCASSLFGVRTDTQYFGPGTRLTVL.

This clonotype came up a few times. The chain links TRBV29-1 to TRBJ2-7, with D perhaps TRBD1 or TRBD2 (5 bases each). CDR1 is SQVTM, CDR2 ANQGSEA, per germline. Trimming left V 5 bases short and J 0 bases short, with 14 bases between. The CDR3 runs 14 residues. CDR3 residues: CSVIRGPSSYEQYF. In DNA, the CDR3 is TGCAGCGTTATCCGGGGACCGAGCTCCTACGAGCAGTACTTC.

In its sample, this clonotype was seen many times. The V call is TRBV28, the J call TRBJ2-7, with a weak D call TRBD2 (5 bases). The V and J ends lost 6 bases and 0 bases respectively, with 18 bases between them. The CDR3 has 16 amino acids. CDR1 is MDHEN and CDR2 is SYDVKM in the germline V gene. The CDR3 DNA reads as TGTGCCAGCAGCCGCCCTTACGGCGGGCGCTCCTACGAGCAGTACTTC. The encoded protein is CASSRPYGGRSYEQYF.

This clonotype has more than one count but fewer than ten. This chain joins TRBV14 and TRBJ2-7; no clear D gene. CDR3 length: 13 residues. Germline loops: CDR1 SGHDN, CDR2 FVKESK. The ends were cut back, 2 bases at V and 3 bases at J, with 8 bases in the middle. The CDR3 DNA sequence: TGTGCCAGCAGCCAAAGAATTCGCTACGAGCAGTACTTC. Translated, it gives CASSQRIRYEQYF.